Only a few counts were recorded for the clone carrying this T cell receptor (beta chain). TCRdb reanalysed the 5' RACE reads using MiXCR and keeps one entry per CDR3 protein. The table shows tens of thousands of distinct CDR3 sequences, with around 4.6% occurring only once. This sample is drawn from a study of early T cells in non-severe SARS-CoV-2 infection. The CDR3 covers 15 residues. Germline V gene data show CDR1 as MNHNS and CDR2 as SASEGT. V lost 0 bases and J lost 9; bases outside the gene matches: 4. The sequence derives from an adult who was a healthcare worker with PCR-confirmed SARS-CoV-2 infection or an uninfected control (not recorded which). The V gene is TRBV6-1, the J gene TRBJ1-6; 8 bases are a match to TRBD1. The source material was whole blood. The CDR3 region has the DNA TGTGCCAGCAGTGAAGCGACAGGGGCTAGTTCACCCCTCCACTTT. It encodes CASSEATGASSPLHF.